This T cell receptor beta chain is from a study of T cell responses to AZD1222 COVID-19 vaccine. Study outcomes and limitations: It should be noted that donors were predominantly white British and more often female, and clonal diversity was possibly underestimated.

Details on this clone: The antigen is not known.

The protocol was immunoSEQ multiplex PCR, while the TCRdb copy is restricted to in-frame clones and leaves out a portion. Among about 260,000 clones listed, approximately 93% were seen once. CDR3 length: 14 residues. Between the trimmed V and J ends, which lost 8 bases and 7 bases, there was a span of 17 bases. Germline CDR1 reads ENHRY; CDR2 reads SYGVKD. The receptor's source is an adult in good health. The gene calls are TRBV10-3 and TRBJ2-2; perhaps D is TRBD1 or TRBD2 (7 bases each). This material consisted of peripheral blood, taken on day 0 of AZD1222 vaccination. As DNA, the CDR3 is TGTGCCATCGGATCGGCAGGGGGGGACGGGGAGCTGTTTTTT. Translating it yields CAIGSAGGDGELFF.